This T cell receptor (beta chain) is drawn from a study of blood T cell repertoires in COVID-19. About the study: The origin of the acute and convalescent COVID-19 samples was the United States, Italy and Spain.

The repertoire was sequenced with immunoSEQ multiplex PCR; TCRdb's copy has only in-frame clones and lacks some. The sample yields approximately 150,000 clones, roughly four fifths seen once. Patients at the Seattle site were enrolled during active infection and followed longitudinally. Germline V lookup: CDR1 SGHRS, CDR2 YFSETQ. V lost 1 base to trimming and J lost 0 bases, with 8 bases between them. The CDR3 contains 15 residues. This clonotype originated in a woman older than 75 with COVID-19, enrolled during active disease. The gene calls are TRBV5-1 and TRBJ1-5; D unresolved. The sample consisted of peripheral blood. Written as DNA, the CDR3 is TGCGCCAGCAGCTTGTTGGGCTATAGCAATCAGCCCCAGCATTTT. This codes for CASSLLGYSNQPQHF.